This T cell receptor beta chain was documented in a study of T cell responses to AZD1222 COVID-19 vaccine (dated by TCRdb to the early 2020s). Regarding the complete study: AZD1222 recipients with second doses at about 4 weeks or about 12 weeks were pooled, because spike-specific TCR depth and breadth did not differ between schedules. A total of over 230 trial participants underwent TCR sequencing, of whom nearly 210 received two doses of AZD1222 and 26 received two doses of the MenACWY control vaccine. Trial participants were enrolled into age subgroups of 18-55, 56-69 and 70-plus years, which contained about 150, 27 and 61 TCR-sequenced participants, respectively. Broad study findings and their caveats: The 56-69-year group was small, and its depth increase did not reach significance, likely because of low power. Spike-specific TCR breadth and depth rose significantly after two AZD1222 doses compared with day 0 and with MenACWY recipients. Conclusions about previously exposed vaccinees are limited because only a handful of AZD1222 recipients were SARS-CoV-2 seropositive at baseline. Most participants were white British and females outnumbered males, and the authors suggested that clonal diversity may have been underestimated. Vaccine-associated CD4 TCRs spanned the whole spike protein, with dominant responses in regions 160-218 and 743-854. No day 14 peak-response samples were available, so repertoires were characterized only after the peak T cell response. Epitopes outside the regions mutated in the B.1.351 and B.1.1.7 variants were reportedly recognized by nearly half of the unique spike-specific TCRs.

Taken from the germline V gene, the CDR1 and CDR2 loops are MDHEN and SYDVKM. Including the terminal cysteine and phenylalanine, the CDR3 comprises 14 residues. Only the CDR3 portion is preserved as DNA: 42 bases, with reading frame beginning at the first base. As for this clone: Its cognate antigen has yet to be identified. The junction and the germline gene differ at one end; a read error may be behind it.

Taken with the paper, the label for time point translates to: baseline before first vaccination. The vaccinee samples were drawn from two UK trials, COV001 and COV002, one of which was a single-blind randomized controlled phase 2/3 trial testing AZD1222 (ChAdOx1 nCoV-19) in healthy adults. Trial participant PBMC samples were collected at day 0 and day 28 after the second dose for TCRbeta chain sequencing. The CDR3 regions of human TCRbeta chains were analyzed by immunosequencing. The authors' pipeline ran thus. TCRs in the repertoires were compared against a reference library of SARS-CoV-2-specific TCRs that had been generated with the MIRA antigen-specificity platform. Breadth was defined as the fraction of unique TCRs that were SARS-CoV-2-associated. Depth was defined as the fraction of total T cells that were SARS-CoV-2-associated. Using the MIRA data, every spike-specific TCR was mapped to the spike region that the TCR reacted to and assigned to either a CD4 or a CD8 class. Log10-transformed breadth and depth values were compared by one-way ANOVA with Sidak's multiple comparisons tests. TCRdb provides this immuneACCESS table in a form limited to in-frame rearrangements. Some clones are lacking; in checked studies, under half of them reflect an unresolved V gene, and why the rest are absent is not known. That table supplies the V and J calls and clone size; D and trimming were determined from the DNA. Here the sample has around 99,000 clones; around 90% occur a single time. About an eighth of the sample goes to the ten largest clones.

The V and J genes are TRBV28 and TRBJ2-5, with the D gene not clear enough to name. The TCR comes from an adult in good health. The starting material was peripheral blood, obtained on day 0 of AZD1222 vaccination. The bases are TGTGCCAGCAGTTCCTCAGTAAAACAAGAGATCCAGTACTTC. It is translated as CASSSSVKQEIQYF.